This T cell receptor beta chain came from a study of cytomegalovirus exposure and HLA in healthy donors. Trimming cost V 2 bases and J 5 bases; bases outside gene matches: 3. The CDR3 covers 13 residues. The germline gives CDR1 MDHEN, CDR2 SYDVKM. PCR was performed using 60 Vbeta and 13 Jbeta primers. Repertoires were generated with immunoSEQ multiplex PCR, while TCRdb's copy carries only in-frame clones and drops some. The sample data list about 120,000 clones. The sample was PBMCs. The sequence was collected from a woman in her forties in good health and CMV-seropositive. The chain combines TRBV28 with TRBJ2-7; TRBD1 matches at 7 bases. The CDR3 nucleotides are TGTGCCAGCAGTTTAACAGGGGTCCACGAGCAGTACTTC. The encoded protein is CASSLTGVHEQYF.